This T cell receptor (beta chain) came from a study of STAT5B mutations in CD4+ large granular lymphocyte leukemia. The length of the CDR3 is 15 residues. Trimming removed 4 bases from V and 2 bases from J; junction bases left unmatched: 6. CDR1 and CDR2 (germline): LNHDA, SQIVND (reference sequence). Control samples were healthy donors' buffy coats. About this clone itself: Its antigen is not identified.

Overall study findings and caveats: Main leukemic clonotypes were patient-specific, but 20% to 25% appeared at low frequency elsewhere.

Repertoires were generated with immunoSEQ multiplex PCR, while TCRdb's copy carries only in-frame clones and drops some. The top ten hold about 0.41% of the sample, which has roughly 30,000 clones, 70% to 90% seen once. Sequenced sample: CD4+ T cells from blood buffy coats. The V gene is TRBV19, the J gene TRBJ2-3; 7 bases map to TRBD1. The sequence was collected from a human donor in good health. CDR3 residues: CASSKTGRNTDTQYF. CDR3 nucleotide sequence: TGTGCCAGTAGTAAGACAGGGAGAAACACAGATACGCAGTATTTT.